This T cell receptor (beta chain) was recovered during a study of cytomegalovirus exposure and HLA in healthy donors. The CDR3 is 12 amino acids. Per the germline V gene, CDR1 is SNHLY and CDR2 is FYNNEI. The V gene lost 3 bases and the J gene lost 6 bases, with 6 bases spanning the gap. The study ran its PCR with 60 Vbeta and 13 Jbeta primers. TCRdb's table, derived via immunoSEQ multiplex PCR, lists solely in-frame clones and lacks some. The sample yields 150,000 to 200,000 clones, around three quarters seen once. The TCR originated in a woman in her 30s in good health and CMV-seropositive. The sample taken for sequencing was PBMCs. V usage is TRBV2 and J usage is TRBJ1-3; perhaps TRBD1 as D (6 bases). The CDR3 sequence: CASSEGANTIYF. In DNA form, the CDR3 reads TGTGCCAGCAGTGAGGGGGCAAACACCATATATTTT.